A selection of T cell receptor beta chains follows, all from one sample in a study of beta chain features in type 1 diabetes. Produced via immunoSEQ multiplex PCR; TCRdb's table is partial and in-frame only. Here the sample spans fewer than 500,000 clones, approximately 14% being singletons. What was sequenced was naive CD4+ T cells from blood. These receptors were taken from a man in his thirties or forties in good health. CDR3s include the opening cysteine and the closing phenylalanine or tryptophan. A D gene is named only where the DNA matches it firmly. Clone size is given for some rows only: seen once, a few or many times, or a class if the clone is expanded.

few	TRBV7-8	.	TRBJ2-7	TGTGCCAGCACCCGAGGGGGGTCGGGCGAGCAGTACTTC	CASTRGGSGEQYF
.	TRBV6-6	.	TRBJ1-1	TGTGCCAGCAGAAGGGGAGTGAACACTGAAGCTTTCTTT	CASRRGVNTEAFF
few	TRBV9	.	TRBJ1-3	TGTGCCAGCAGCGAGAGGAGTGGGGTTCCCACTGGAAACACCATATATTTT	CASSERSGVPTGNTIYF
.	TRBV10-2	.	TRBJ1-1	TGCGCCAGCAGTCGGCAATCGTCTGAAGCTTTCTTT	CASSRQSSEAFF
few	TRBV4-3	.	TRBJ2-1	TGCGCCAGCAGCCAAGAAGACTCCAACAATGAGCAGTTCTTC	CASSQEDSNNEQFF
few	TRBV5-4	.	TRBJ1-1	TGTGCCAGCAGCTTGGGATTGCCTTCTGAAGCTTTCTTT	CASSLGLPSEAFF
.	TRBV29-1	.	TRBJ1-2	TGCAGCGTCCTCCTGTATGGCTACACCTTC	CSVLLYGYTF
.	TRBV9	TRBD1	TRBJ2-1	TGTGCCAGCAGCCCCCGTGGGGACAGACTCAATGAAAAGCAGTTCTTC	CASSPRGDRLNEKQFF
.	TRBV19	TRBD1	TRBJ2-5	TGTGCCAGCACAACTATCTCAGGGGGCAGGCAGACCCAGTACTTC	CASTTISGGRQTQYF
.	TRBV9	.	TRBJ2-3	TGTGCCAGCAGCGTAGTAGGGCAGTTTGGGGATACGCAGTATTTT	CASSVVGQFGDTQYF
.	TRBV28	TRBD1	TRBJ1-2	TGTGCCAGCAGGGGACAGGGGGGTGGTGGCTACACCTTC	CASRGQGGGGYTF
few	TRBV6-5	TRBD1	TRBJ1-1	TGTGCCAGCAGTTCGGAGGGGGCAGGAACTGAAGCTTTCTTT	CASSSEGAGTEAFF
.	TRBV2	.	TRBJ1-2	TGTGCCAGCAGTGACCCGGGACCCTCCATCTATGGCTACACCTTC	CASSDPGPSIYGYTF
.	TRBV7-2	.	TRBJ2-3	TGTGCCAGCAGCTTAGCGGGACCGCAGTATTTT	CASSLAGPQYF
few	TRBV5-1	.	TRBJ2-1	TGCGCCAGCAGCTTGGCCGAGCCGGGTTCGGCCGATTACAATGAGCAGTTCTTC	CASSLAEPGSADYNEQFF
.	TRBV12-5	TRBD2	TRBJ2-1	TGTGCTAGTGGTCCGTTCATTGGGACTAGCAATGAGCAGTTCTTC	CASGPFIGTSNEQFF
few	TRBV6-1	TRBD1	TRBJ2-5	TGTGCCAGCAACCCGACAGGGGGCAGGGAGACCCAGTACTTC	CASNPTGGRETQYF
few	TRBV13	TRBD1	TRBJ2-7	TGTGCCAGCAGCAACCGACAGGGAATTATTGGCGAGCAGTACTTC	CASSNRQGIIGEQYF
.	TRBV11-2	TRBD2	TRBJ2-1	TGTGCCAGCAGCTTTGGCGGGAGAGACAATGAGCAGTTCTTC	CASSFGGRDNEQFF
.	TRBV4-1	.	TRBJ2-5	TGCGCCAGCAGCCAAGAGCCTAGGGGAGAGACCCAGTACTTC	CASSQEPRGETQYF
few	TRBV29-1	.	TRBJ1-1	TGCAGCGTTGTGGAGGGGGTGGCTGAAGCTTTCTTT	CSVVEGVAEAFF
.	TRBV7-9	TRBD2	TRBJ2-3	TGTGCCAGCAGCGAGACTAGCGGAAGCACAGATACGCAGTATTTT	CASSETSGSTDTQYF
.	TRBV15	.	TRBJ1-4	TGTGCCACCAGCAGAGGACCAAATGAAAAACTGTTTTTT	CATSRGPNEKLFF
few	TRBV6-1	.	TRBJ2-5	TGTGCCAGCAGCACGACTTTTCAAGAGACCCAGTACTTC	CASSTTFQETQYF
few	TRBV10-3	.	TRBJ2-1	TGTGCCATCCGGGGAGACAGCATGTGGGCTGCCGGGCAGTTCTTC	CAIRGDSMWAAGQFF
few	TRBV11-2	.	TRBJ2-4	TGTGCCAGCAGTACTCCTCTATCAGGGGCCAAAAACATTCAGTACTTC	CASSTPLSGAKNIQYF
few	TRBV7-2	TRBD1	TRBJ1-2	TGTGCCAGCAGCTTGGACAGGGGGCGCCATGGCTACACCTTC	CASSLDRGRHGYTF
.	TRBV13	.	TRBJ2-7	TGTGCCAGCAGCCTCACAGGAGTCTACGAGCAGTACTTC	CASSLTGVYEQYF
few	TRBV4-3	.	TRBJ1-1	TGCGCCAGCAGCCAAGAATCCAGCTATGAAGCTTTCTTT	CASSQESSYEAFF
.	TRBV18	.	TRBJ2-3	TGTGCCAGCTCACCACGTGGTGGGAGAGTCCCAGATACGCAGTATTTT	CASSPRGGRVPDTQYF
.	TRBV5-1	.	TRBJ1-5	TGCGCCAGCAGCTTGGCCGGGGGTGGGCATCAGCCCCAGCATTTT	CASSLAGGGHQPQHF
.	TRBV7-9	.	TRBJ2-5	TGTGCCAGCAGCTTAGCGGTGGGGGGCGCGGAGACCCAGTACTTC	CASSLAVGGAETQYF
.	TRBV11-3	TRBD2	TRBJ2-5	TGTGCCAGCAGCCCCCGACTAGCGGGAGGACGAGAGACCCAGTACTTC	CASSPRLAGGRETQYF
.	TRBV18	.	TRBJ2-1	TGTGCCAGCTCACCACAGTCCTCCTACAATGAGCAGTTCTTC	CASSPQSSYNEQFF
few	TRBV10-3	.	TRBJ1-2	TGTGCCATCAGTGACAGGGACGGTGGCTACACCTTC	CAISDRDGGYTF
.	TRBV2	TRBD2	TRBJ2-3	TGTGCCAGCAGTGCTAGCGGGATCACAGATACGCAGTATTTT	CASSASGITDTQYF
few	TRBV14	.	TRBJ1-1	TGTGCCAGCAGCTCCCTACCTAGCGGCACTGAAGCTTTCTTT	CASSSLPSGTEAFF
.	TRBV30	TRBD2	TRBJ2-3	TGTGCCTGGAGTACCGGGACTAGCCTCTACACAGATACGCAGTATTTT	CAWSTGTSLYTDTQYF
few	TRBV9	TRBD2	TRBJ2-3	TGTGCCAGCGGACCACTAGCGCGCACCACAGATACGCAGTATTTT	CASGPLARTTDTQYF
once	TRBV2	.	TRBJ2-5	TGTGCCAGCAGTGAAGGGGGACTCAAAATAGAGACCCAGTACTTC	CASSEGGLKIETQYF
few	TRBV9	TRBD2	TRBJ2-7	TGTGCCAGCAGCCCTCGGACTAGCGGCACCTACGAGCAGTACTTC	CASSPRTSGTYEQYF
.	TRBV6-6	.	TRBJ1-2	TGTGCCGGAGGGACGGAAGCTTTCTATGGCTACACCTTC	CAGGTEAFYGYTF
.	TRBV27	.	TRBJ2-1	TGTGCCAGCAGTGGATTGGGACTCCCTGAGCAGTTCTTC	CASSGLGLPEQFF
.	TRBV7-9	TRBD1	TRBJ2-7	TGTGCCAGCAGCCCCTGGGACAGGGAAGAGCAGTACTTC	CASSPWDREEQYF
.	TRBV14	.	TRBJ2-6	TGTGCCAGCAGCCAACGGACGGCGGGGGCCTCTGGGGCCAACGTCCTGACTTTC	CASSQRTAGASGANVLTF
.	TRBV5-1	.	TRBJ2-5	TGCGCCAGCAGCTTTGGGCTAGCCCCCGAGACCCAGTACTTC	CASSFGLAPETQYF
.	TRBV7-2	TRBD2	TRBJ2-2	TGTGCCACCCGGACTAGCGGGGGGCCAACCGGGGAGCTGTTTTTT	CATRTSGGPTGELFF
few	TRBV7-9	.	TRBJ2-1	TGTGCCAGCAGCTTCGGACAGGGAGGGAATGAGCAGTTCTTC	CASSFGQGGNEQFF
.	TRBV18	.	TRBJ2-4	TGTGCCAGCTCACCACTGACCGAGATTCTAGCCAAAAACATTCAGTACTTC	CASSPLTEILAKNIQYF
.	TRBV11-1	.	TRBJ2-3	TGTGCCAGCAAGGGCGCAGATACGCAGTATTTT	CASKGADTQYF
few	TRBV4-2	.	TRBJ1-2	TGTGCCAGCAGCCTCGCAGGACTGAGGGACTATGGCTACACCTTC	CASSLAGLRDYGYTF
.	TRBV29-1	.	TRBJ1-5	TGCAGCGTTGCCGGCGGTATAGATCAGCCCCAGCATTTT	CSVAGGIDQPQHF
.	TRBV4-1	TRBD1	TRBJ2-6	TGCGCCAGCAGCCAGGAAGTACTCGACAGGGCTGGGGCCAACGTCCTGACTTTC	CASSQEVLDRAGANVLTF
.	TRBV30	.	TRBJ1-1	TGTGCCTGGTATTCAGGGTTGGTCGACACTGAAGCTTTCTTT	CAWYSGLVDTEAFF
few	TRBV5-4	.	TRBJ2-7	TGTGCCAGCAGCTCTCCGACGGGACGGGAGCAGTACTTC	CASSSPTGREQYF
.	TRBV30	.	TRBJ2-1	TGTGCCTGGAGTGCATTAGGGCCCTCCCTGCAGCAGTTCTTC	CAWSALGPSLQQFF
few	TRBV30	.	TRBJ1-2	TGTGCCTGGACTCAGCGGAATGGCTACACCTTC	CAWTQRNGYTF
few	TRBV30	.	TRBJ1-5	TGTGCCTGGCGGGCGGGGGAAGGGCAGCCCCAGCATTTT	CAWRAGEGQPQHF